These T cell receptor beta chains were read from a single sample in a study of monozygotic twins with inflammatory bowel disease. TCRdb reanalyzed the 5' RACE reads, giving one entry per CDR3 protein sequence and no DNA. The clone table shows approximately 390,000 distinct CDR3 sequences, with the ten largest holding around 2.3%. Sequencing used blood. The receptor source for this set is a human donor with ulcerative colitis or Crohn's disease, or a healthy co-twin of an affected twin (not recorded which). Both conserved end residues are part of each CDR3.

v_gene	j_gene	CDR3aa
TRBV7-2	TRBJ2-7	CASSSRSGETYEQYF
TRBV10-3	TRBJ1-2	CAISDNKGQGIYGYTF
TRBV10-3	TRBJ2-7	CAISAGSSYEQYF
TRBV10-3	TRBJ1-5	CAIRGTGLEPQHF
TRBV20-1	TRBJ2-7	CSASVSGRVYGEQYF
TRBV3-1	TRBJ2-1	CASSQDYGGFSYNEQFF
TRBV19	TRBJ1-1	CASLPRTSQGAFF
TRBV5-1	TRBJ2-2	CASTQNRFDTGELFF
TRBV21-1	TRBJ1-2	CASSKGGKRRVGSLGYTF
TRBV19	TRBJ1-5	CASSRYRDRVDQPQHF
TRBV7-9	TRBJ1-1	CASVEGGYTEAFF
TRBV5-6	TRBJ2-2	CASSLGASGRWSGELFF
TRBV11-1	TRBJ2-3	CASSYPPGGAATPDTQYF
TRBV6-2/TRBV6-3	TRBJ1-1	CASRIIRGTEAFF
TRBV12-3/TRBV12-4	TRBJ2-7	CASSFGPSYEQYF
TRBV3-1	TRBJ2-7	CASSQFTSGGYEQYF
TRBV20-1	TRBJ1-1	CSAKWTVMNTEAFF
TRBV5-5	TRBJ2-3	CASSFRVREPDTQYF
TRBV6-1	TRBJ2-7	CASSAAHLAGGYEQYF
TRBV29-1	TRBJ1-5	CSVGTDNQPQHF
TRBV29-1	TRBJ1-1	CSVELGSNTEAFF
TRBV3-1	TRBJ2-4	CASSQDVEGGNIQYF
TRBV27	TRBJ2-1	CASSSTGPLYNEQFF
TRBV6-2/TRBV6-3	TRBJ1-1	CATSKGESYTEAFF
TRBV5-5	TRBJ1-3	CASSPAGGRSSGNTIYF
TRBV3-1	TRBJ2-3	CASSQGAGGRTDTQYF
TRBV19	TRBJ1-1	CASSITRVNTEAFF
TRBV30	TRBJ2-1	CALDRNNEQFF
TRBV7-6	TRBJ2-1	CASSLAVAGRNEQFF
TRBV6-5	TRBJ1-6	CASSSFTGGVGRGNSPLHF
TRBV15	TRBJ2-1	CATSRRVTSGGNYNEQFF
TRBV5-1	TRBJ2-3	CASSLGSSGGTDTQYF
TRBV10-3	TRBJ2-1	CAITTSPDNEQFF
TRBV7-3	TRBJ2-2	CASSTRSGGTTNTGELFF
TRBV10-3	TRBJ2-2	CAIGARSPGELFF
TRBV29-1	TRBJ2-1	CSVEDLKGSGGFHSYNEQFF
TRBV14	TRBJ1-5	CASSQDTKGQKHIKPQHF
TRBV4-3	TRBJ2-2	CASSQIVLNTGELFF
TRBV30	TRBJ2-7	CAWSYTQGMDEQYF
TRBV7-7	TRBJ2-1	CASSTELVSEQFF
TRBV7-2	TRBJ2-7	CASSFRRSHEQYF
TRBV13	TRBJ2-2	CASSQQARNTGELFF